This T cell receptor (beta chain) stems from a study of T cell responses to AZD1222 COVID-19 vaccine. The V segment lost 1 base and the J segment 3 bases; nucleotides outside the gene matches: 8. The length of the CDR3 is 18 residues. The V gene's germline CDR1 is SGHVS and CDR2 FQNEAQ. Only in-frame clones appear in the TCRdb table, and some are missing; sequencing was by immunoSEQ multiplex PCR. The sample includes roughly 62,000 clones, roughly 70% of them seen just once. The clonotype comes from an adult in good health. The sequencing here drew on peripheral blood, taken on day 0 of AZD1222 vaccination. V gene TRBV7-8 combines with J gene TRBJ2-2; 10 bases align to TRBD2. CDR3 loop: CASSLDLAGASYTGELFF. CDR3 sequence (DNA): TGTGCCAGCAGCTTAGATCTAGCGGGGGCCTCCTACACCGGGGAGCTGTTTTTT. The whole variable domain, filled in from reference TRBV7-8 and TRBJ2-2, reads GAGVSQSPRYKVAKRGQDVALRCDPISGHVSLFWYQQALGQGPEFLTYFQNEAQLDKSGLPSDRFFAERPEGSVSTLKIQRTQQEDSAVYLCASSLDLAGASYTGELFFGEGSRLTVL.